This entry lists 31 T cell receptor beta chains sequenced from one sample in a study of T cell repertoires in cytomegalovirus infection. For these receptors, no antigen is known. TCRdb re-called the reads through MiXCR, storing one row per CDR3 protein. The sample has some 70,000 distinct CDR3 sequences, approximately 24% seen once; the top ten hold approximately 79%. Sequencing used PBMCs, sequenced either directly or after in vitro stimulation (not recorded which). Receptors originate from a human donor in good health (CMV status not recorded). Some clones in this sample may be carry-over from other donors' samples.

This clonotype has just a few counts. This rearrangement joins TRBV4-3 to TRBJ1-1; D remains ambiguous. Trimming removed 0 bases at V and 0 bases at J, with 11 bases between. This CDR3 contains 16 residues. CDR1 is LGHNA and CDR2 is YSLEER in the germline V gene. The CDR3 DNA reads as TGCGCCAGCAGCCAAGAGGTCGTAGGGATGAACACTGAAGCTTTCTTT. This translates into CASSQEVVGMNTEAFF.

This chain joins TRBV18 and TRBJ1-5; 9 bases are a match to TRBD1. Per germline, CDR1 KGHSH and CDR2 LQKENI. J lost 7 bases, V lost 4 bases, and 5 bases had no gene match. The CDR3 length is 14 residues. CDR3 loop: CASSLDRGYQPQHF. The CDR3 region has the DNA TGTGCCAGCTCACTGGACAGGGGATACCAGCCCCAGCATTTT. Full variable domain (missing parts from reference TRBV18 and TRBJ1-5): NAGVMQNPRHLVRRRGQEARLRCSPMKGHSHVYWYRQLPEEGLKFMVYLQKENIIDESGMPKERFSAEFPKEGPSILRIQQVVRGDSAAYFCASSLDRGYQPQHFGDGTRLSIL.

The CDR3 DNA reads TGTGCCAGCAGCTCGGTCCGGGGGAGGCAAGAGACCCAGTACTTC. It yields the protein CASSSVRGRQETQYF. The chain employs TRBV11-2 and TRBJ2-5, with D possibly being TRBD2 (6 bases). From germline, CDR1 is SGHAT and CDR2 FQNNGV. The germline V and J ends were trimmed by 4 bases and 2 bases, with 14 bases remaining between them. This CDR3 contains 15 residues.

V is TRBV7-2 and J is TRBJ2-3; D is unclear. In germline, CDR1 is SGHTA, CDR2 FQGNSA. Trimming stripped 4 bases from V and 8 bases from J, with 4 bases between. The CDR3 length is 10 residues. CDR3 nucleotide sequence: TGTGCCAGCAGCTCCCTTACGCAGTATTTT. It translates to CASSSLTQYF.

In its sample, this clonotype was seen a few times. This chain links TRBV6-5 with TRBJ2-1, with a tentative D call TRBD1 (5 bases). The CDR3 is 15 residues long. The germline V gene encodes CDR1 MNHEY and CDR2 SVGAGI. The V and J ends lost 5 bases and 0 bases respectively, with 11 bases between them. The CDR3 DNA reads as TGTGCCAGCAGTAAAACAGGTAGCTCCTACAATGAGCAGTTCTTC. Protein product: CASSKTGSSYNEQFF.

The rearrangement joins TRBV11-3 to TRBJ2-1, with 7 nucleotides matching TRBD1. Germline values: CDR1 SGHNT, CDR2 YENEEA. This CDR3 contains 12 residues. Trimming took 5 bases from V and 12 from J; bases not matched to a gene: 7. The CDR3 loop is CASSVQGERQFF. In nucleotides, the CDR3 is TGTGCCAGCAGCGTCCAGGGGGAGAGGCAGTTCTTC.

Many counts were recorded for this clonotype. This chain links TRBV7-2 with TRBJ2-5; the match to TRBD1 covers 10 bases. V gave up 5 bases and J gave up 5 bases; unmatched junction bases: 5. From germline, CDR1 is SGHTA and CDR2 FQGNSA. The CDR3 is 14 amino acids. The CDR3: CASSPDRGHETQYF. The DNA of the CDR3 is TGTGCCAGCAGCCCAGACAGGGGGCATGAGACCCAGTACTTC.

This clonotype was counted at least ten times. The rearrangement uses TRBV7-8 and TRBJ2-1; 10 nucleotides match TRBD1. Germline CDR1 reads SGHVS; CDR2 reads FQNEAQ. The CDR3 has 15 amino acids. The junction had 3 bases not matched to a gene; V was cut back by 4 bases and J by 3 bases. The CDR3 DNA reads TGTGCCAGCAGCTCGGACAGGGGGTTCTACAATGAGCAGTTCTTC. Translation: CASSSDRGFYNEQFF.

A word on this clonotype: This may stem from a read error, because a much larger clone lies one nucleotide away. The genes are TRBV6-6 and TRBJ2-1; TRBD1 matches 8 bases. This CDR3 has 15 amino acids. The V gene's germline CDR1 is MNHNY and CDR2 SVGAGI (reference sequence). The CDR3: CASSYGQGVYHEQFF. For the CDR3, the DNA is TGTGCCAGCAGCTACGGACAGGGAGTCTACCATGAGCAGTTCTTC.

This rearrangement joins TRBV7-2 to TRBJ2-1; the D gene is possibly TRBD2 (6 bases). This CDR3 is built from 15 residues. The germline CDR1 and CDR2 sequences are SGHTA and FQGNSA. The V end was cut by 5 bases, the J end by 9 bases, with 20 bases between. The chain's CDR3 is CASSPPGLDYGEQFF. For the CDR3, the DNA is TGTGCCAGCAGCCCACCGGGACTTGATTACGGTGAGCAGTTCTTC. The whole variable domain, remainder taken from reference TRBV7-2 and TRBJ2-1, is GAGVSQSPSNKVTEKGKDVELRCDPISGHTALYWYRQSLGQGLEFLIYFQGNSAPDKSGLPSDRFSAERTGGSVSTLTIQRTQQEDSAVYLCASSPPGLDYGEQFFGPGTRLTVL.

V is TRBV28 and J is TRBJ2-7; D remains unclear. CDR1 MDHEN and CDR2 SYDVKM come from the germline V gene. Trimming took 4 bases from V and 5 from J, leaving 24 bases between them. This CDR3 has 17 amino acids. The CDR3 DNA reads as TGTGCCAGCAGTTACCAGACCGGTCCAGGAATCTCTAACGAGCAGTACGTC. Translation: CASSYQTGPGISNEQYV.

The table lists this clonotype with many counts. The CDR3 protein is CASSLVGGGPVAGELFF. CDR3 coding DNA: TGTGCCAGCAGCTTAGTTGGGGGAGGGCCTGTGGCCGGGGAGCTGTTTTTT. The chain links TRBV7-8 to TRBJ2-2; 7 bases map to TRBD2. The CDR3 loop spans 17 amino acids. The V and J ends lost 1 base and 6 bases, in that order; junction bases with no gene match: 11. CDR1 is SGHVS and CDR2 is FQNEAQ in the germline V gene.

V is TRBV7-2 and J is TRBJ1-2; weak D call: TRBD1 (6 bases). Trimming took off 5 bases at V and 6 bases at J, with 19 bases between the two ends. The CDR3 totals 15 residues. The germline gives CDR1 SGHTA, CDR2 FQGNSA. CDR3: CASSEGGGLADGYTF. In DNA, the CDR3 is TGTGCCAGCAGCGAGGGGGGGGGCTTAGCGGATGGCTACACCTTC.

This clonotype was counted a single time. This chain links TRBV19 with TRBJ2-7; a possible D gene is TRBD2 (6 bases). Germline CDR1 is LNHDA and CDR2 is SQIVND (reference sequence). The CDR3 consists of 16 residues. V was shortened by 9 bases and J by 2 bases, with 23 bases between the two germline ends. Here the CDR3 reads CASPLLPGLPTYEQYF. CDR3 coding DNA: TGTGCCAGCCCCCTTCTTCCGGGACTTCCAACCTACGAGCAGTACTTC.

The chain carries TRBV7-2 and TRBJ2-3, with 8 bases aligning to TRBD2. Germline assignment: CDR1 SGHTA and CDR2 FQGNSA. The CDR3 spans 14 residues. V shed 5 bases, J shed 6 bases, and the junction held 7 bases outside the gene matches. As DNA, the CDR3 is TGTGCCAGCAGCCTTAGGACTAGCAGGGATACGCAGTATTTT. This gives the protein CASSLRTSRDTQYF.

This clonotype has more than one count but fewer than ten. The V gene is TRBV6-1, the J gene TRBJ2-1, with TRBD2 identical over 13 bases. Germline V gene lookup returns CDR1 MNHNS and CDR2 SASEGT. Trimming cost V 5 bases and J 9 bases; bases outside gene matches: 10. CDR3 length: 16 amino acids. CDR3 DNA: TGTGCCAGCAGTTCGAGACTAGCGGGAGGTTTCGGTGAGCAGTTCTTC. Translation: CASSSRLAGGFGEQFF.

The table lists this clonotype with many counts. This sequence joins TRBV7-6 and TRBJ1-1; D is unresolved. V lost 4 bases and J lost 1, with 4 bases in between. The CDR3 totals 12 residues. CDR1 and CDR2 (germline): SGHVS, FNYEAQ. In DNA form, the CDR3 reads TGTGCCAGCAGCTGGGGGAACACTGAAGCTTTCTTT. Translation: CASSWGNTEAFF.

The sample holds a few counts of this clonotype. The chain has TRBV27 and TRBJ2-1; a possible D gene is TRBD2 (5 bases). In germline, CDR1 is MNHEY, CDR2 SMNVEV (reference sequence). This CDR3 spans 16 amino acids. V lost 5 bases to trimming and J lost 3 bases, with 17 bases between them. CDR3 region: CASSLDLTGSYNEQFF. CDR3 nucleotide sequence: TGTGCCAGCAGTCTGGACTTAACGGGAAGCTACAATGAGCAGTTCTTC.

This clonotype showed up many times. This chain links TRBV7-9 with TRBJ2-6; D might be TRBD2 (6 bases). Germline V lookup: CDR1 SEHNR, CDR2 FQNEAQ (reference sequence). The CDR3 is 19 amino acids. With 5 bases removed from V and 0 bases from J, the gap between germline ends came to 20 bases. The CDR3 is CASSGLSRARFSGANVLTF. The CDR3 DNA reads as TGTGCCAGCAGCGGACTATCACGGGCCCGATTCTCTGGGGCCAACGTCCTGACTTTC.

Comment on this clonotype: This may come from a read error, since a much larger clone is one base off. CDR3 amino acids: CASSPEADEKLFF. The DNA of the CDR3 is TGTGCCAGCAGCCCTGAGGCCGATGAAAAACTGTTTTTT. J is TRBJ1-4 and V is TRBV13; D is uncertain. The CDR3 extends over 13 amino acids. With 5 bases removed from V and 6 bases from J, the gap between germline ends came to 10 bases. Germline assignment: CDR1 PRHDT and CDR2 FYEKMQ (reference sequence).

This clonotype was detected many times. The rearrangement joins TRBV12-3 or TRBV12-4 to TRBJ1-1; D uncertain. V shed 2 bases and J shed 1 base, with 14 bases lying between them. CDR3 length: 16 amino acids. The CDR3 sequence is CASSLRSPYTNTEAFF. CDR3 DNA sequence: TGTGCCAGCAGTTTAAGGTCTCCGTATACGAACACTGAAGCTTTCTTT.

CDR3 protein: CASSPRSSGTDTQYF. The CDR3 coding sequence is TGTGCCAGCAGCCCCCGCTCCTCCGGCACAGATACGCAGTATTTT. The V call is TRBV7-2, the J call TRBJ2-3; D unclear. Trimming took 5 bases from V and 1 from J, leaving 13 bases between them. Germline V gene lookup returns CDR1 SGHTA and CDR2 FQGNSA. The CDR3 runs to 15 residues.

The chain is built from TRBV20-1 and TRBJ1-2; possibly TRBD1 for D (5 bases). The V gene's germline CDR1 is DFQATT and CDR2 SNEGSKA (reference sequence). V lost 4 bases and J 4 bases, leaving 10 bases between the germline ends. The CDR3 spans 12 residues. The CDR3 sequence: CSAIRDPYGYTF. The CDR3 region has the DNA TGCAGTGCTATACGGGACCCCTATGGCTACACCTTC.

This clonotype came up a few times. V and J are TRBV12-3 or TRBV12-4 and TRBJ2-2, with a possible D match to TRBD1 (5 bases). Trimming cost V 3 bases and J 8 bases, with 13 bases left between them. The CDR3 is made up of 14 amino acids. CDR3 DNA: TGTGCCAGCAGTTTGCAGGGCGAAAGGGGGGAGCTGTTTTTT. This encodes CASSLQGERGELFF.

This chain connects TRBV19 to TRBJ1-5; no definite D call. Per germline, CDR1 LNHDA and CDR2 SQIVND (reference sequence). Trimming left V 3 bases short and J 5 bases short, with 11 bases between. There are 14 residues in the CDR3. CDR3 protein: CASSMYSRDQPQHF. The CDR3 nucleotides read TGTGCCAGTAGTATGTACAGTCGGGATCAGCCCCAGCATTTT.

The chain joins TRBV20-1 to TRBJ1-4, with 7 bases identical to TRBD1. The length of the CDR3 is 16 residues. Per the germline V gene, CDR1 is DFQATT and CDR2 is SNEGSKA (reference sequence). V was clipped by 6 bases and J by 0 bases; unmatched bases: 10. CDR3 amino acids: CSAGDSLFATNEKLFF. In DNA, the CDR3 is TGCAGTGCCGGGGACAGTCTCTTTGCAACTAATGAAAAACTGTTTTTT.

This clonotype was seen a few times. This chain connects TRBV7-6 to TRBJ2-7; 7 nucleotides agree with TRBD1. Trimming removed 5 bases from V and 6 bases from J; junction bases left unmatched: 10. This CDR3 is built from 14 residues. CDR1 and CDR2 (germline): SGHVS, FNYEAQ. In DNA, the CDR3 is TGTGCCAGCAGCCAGAGGTTCTCAGGGGGCGAGCAGTACTTC. Amino acids: CASSQRFSGGEQYF.

This sequence joins TRBV28 and TRBJ2-7, with 7 nucleotides matching TRBD2. The germline V gene has CDR1 MDHEN and CDR2 SYDVKM. This CDR3 region has 19 residues. J was trimmed by 4 bases and V by 6 bases; bases with no gene match: 24. CDR3 sequence reads: CASSSLLDRTDMRGYEQYF. In DNA form, the CDR3 reads TGTGCCAGCAGCTCCTTATTGGACCGGACTGACATGCGGGGGTACGAGCAGTACTTC.

In regard to this clonotype: This could be a read error, since a much larger clone is one nucleotide away. The genes are TRBV7-9 and TRBJ1-6; possible D gene TRBD1, 5 bases. Germline assignment: CDR1 SEHNR and CDR2 FQNEAQ (reference sequence). This CDR3 is 15 amino acids long. V lost 1 base to trimming and J lost 8 bases, with 12 bases between them. As DNA, the CDR3 is TGTGCCAGCAGCTTAGGCAGTATACAGGATTCACCCCTCCACTTT. The encoded protein is CASSLGSIQDSPLHF.

The rearrangement links TRBV15 to TRBJ2-1, with TRBD1 as a possible D gene (5 bases). The germline V and J ends were trimmed by 1 base and 5 bases, with 15 bases remaining between them. The CDR3 is made up of 16 amino acids. Germline lookup yields CDR1 LNHNV and CDR2 YYDKDF (reference sequence). CDR3 in DNA: TGTGCCACCAGCAGAGTAGGGGCCACTGTGAACAATGAGCAGTTCTTC. Its protein is CATSRVGATVNNEQFF.

The gene calls are TRBV6-8 and TRBJ1-1; D is ambiguous. Trimming removed 2 bases at V and 0 bases at J, with 4 bases between. The CDR3 has 13 residues. Germline CDR1 is MNHGY and CDR2 is SAAAGT. CDR3 DNA sequence: TGTGCCAGCAGTTACACCATGAACACTGAAGCTTTCTTT. It yields the protein CASSYTMNTEAFF.